Shown below are 22 T cell receptor beta chains from a single sample sequenced in a study of T cells in Graves' hyperthyroidism and ophthalmopathy. The TCR beta CDR3 regions underwent amplification using RNA transcripts as the source. The primer set for the first-round RT-PCR of the TCR CDR3 was HTBI. TCRdb analysed the multiplex PCR reads with MiXCR anew, one entry per CDR3 protein. The sample holds roughly 170,000 distinct CDR3 sequences; about a sixth are singletons and the top ten take around 29%. Specimen: blood. The receptors stem from a woman in her forties or fifties with Graves' hyperthyroidism.

This clonotype was detected ten times or more. The chain couples TRBV7-9 to TRBJ1-5, with D perhaps matching TRBD1 (5 bases). The CDR3 totals 17 residues. Germline CDR1 SEHNR, CDR2 FQNEAQ (reference sequence). V shed 7 bases and J shed 1 base, with 20 bases lying between them. The CDR3 protein is CASTSQTQGVSNQPQHF. The CDR3 nucleotides read TGTGCCAGCACCTCCCAGACGCAGGGAGTAAGCAATCAGCCCCAGCATTTT.

This clonotype showed up many times. The chain uses TRBV6-1 and TRBJ2-4; D is perhaps TRBD2 (6 bases). This CDR3 has 15 amino acids. With 5 bases removed from V and 0 bases from J, the gap between germline ends came to 11 bases. Germline V gene lookup returns CDR1 MNHNS and CDR2 SASEGT. CDR3 sequence reads: CASSRPGLAKNIQYF. In DNA form, the CDR3 reads TGTGCCAGCAGTCGACCGGGACTAGCCAAAAACATTCAGTACTTC.

J is TRBJ2-3 and V is TRBV2, with D maybe TRBD2 (7 bases). CDR1 is SNHLY, CDR2 FYNNEI, per germline. The CDR3 covers 15 residues. Between the trimmed V and J ends, which lost 4 bases and 3 bases, there was a span of 14 bases. CDR3 region: CASSVGGLLTDTQYF. Written as DNA, the CDR3 is TGTGCCAGCAGTGTCGGGGGGCTACTGACAGATACGCAGTATTTT.

The rearrangement joins TRBV7-9 to TRBJ1-2, with 7 nucleotides matching TRBD1. The CDR3 has 11 amino acids. The J segment lost 10 bases and the V segment lost 5 bases, leaving 4 bases of the junction unmatched. Germline V gene lookup returns CDR1 SEHNR and CDR2 FQNEAQ (reference sequence). CDR3 sequence: CASSMGQYYTF. The CDR3 bases are TGTGCCAGCAGCATGGGACAGTACTACACCTTC.

This clonotype was recorded at least ten times. This chain joins TRBV18 and TRBJ2-1, with TRBD2 identical over 10 bases. J was trimmed by 13 bases and V by 0 bases; bases with no gene match: 6. CDR1 is KGHSH, CDR2 LQKENI, per germline. The CDR3 runs to 14 residues. The CDR3: CASSPPGLATYQFF. CDR3 nucleotides: TGTGCCAGCTCACCACCGGGACTAGCGACATACCAGTTCTTC.

This clonotype was counted ten times or more. The V call is TRBV15, the J call TRBJ2-5; 10 bases match TRBD2. With 0 bases clipped from V and 2 bases from J, the junction kept 6 bases outside the gene matches. There are 17 residues in the CDR3. Germline values: CDR1 LNHNV, CDR2 YYDKDF (reference sequence). DNA for the CDR3: TGTGCCACCAGCAGAGATCAACTAGCGGGGAGGCAAGAGACCCAGTACTTC. Protein product: CATSRDQLAGRQETQYF.

This clonotype came up a few times. This sequence joins TRBV5-1 and TRBJ1-1; weak D call: TRBD1 (6 bases). The CDR3 covers 16 residues. The V and J ends lost 0 bases and 1 base respectively, with 13 bases between them. CDR1 is SGHRS, CDR2 YFSETQ, per germline. Here the CDR3 DNA reads TGCGCCAGCAGCTTGGGACATGAGACAGGGAACACTGAAGCTTTCTTT. It translates to CASSLGHETGNTEAFF.

This clonotype was counted many times. The chain is built from TRBV7-6 and TRBJ1-2; weak D call: TRBD1 (5 bases). Trimming cost V 5 bases and J 8 bases, with 15 bases left between them. This CDR3 contains 13 residues. The germline CDR1 and CDR2 sequences are SGHVS and FNYEAQ. CDR3 nucleotides: TGTGCCAGCAGCGACAGACCCACTGAAGGCTACACCTTC. Protein: CASSDRPTEGYTF.

Ten or more counts support this clonotype. This chain uses TRBV6-2 or TRBV6-3 with TRBJ2-2, with TRBD2 matching over 8 bases. CDR1 and CDR2 from the germline V gene are MNHEY and SVGEGT. This CDR3 is 17 amino acids long. Losses at the gene ends were 6 bases for V and 5 bases for J; bases not matched to a gene: 14. CDR3 bases: TGTGCCAGCAGAAATGGTTTGGGACTAGTGGGTACCGGGGAGCTGTTTTTT. Translating it yields CASRNGLGLVGTGELFF.

The genes are TRBV6-8 and TRBJ2-2; unclear D gene. Looked up from germline, CDR1 is MNHGY and CDR2 is SAAAGT. V dropped 6 bases and J dropped 5 bases, with 13 bases sitting between them. The CDR3 has 14 amino acids. The CDR3 bases are TGTGCCAGCAGCCTCCTCACCGTGACCGGGGAGCTGTTTTTT. Amino acids: CASSLLTVTGELFF.

This clonotype was observed many times. V is TRBV18 and J is TRBJ2-7; D gene unclear. Trimming took off 0 bases at V and 0 bases at J, with 3 bases between the two ends. Looked up from germline, CDR1 is KGHSH and CDR2 is LQKENI. The length of the CDR3 is 13 residues. The chain's CDR3 is CASSPPASYEQYF. CDR3 nucleotide sequence: TGTGCCAGCTCACCACCGGCCTCCTACGAGCAGTACTTC.

The chain couples TRBV28 to TRBJ2-7; 12 bases are shared with TRBD2. V shed 6 bases, J shed 0 bases, and the junction held 6 bases outside the gene matches. CDR3 length equals 16 residues. Per germline, CDR1 MDHEN and CDR2 SYDVKM. This CDR3 reads CASSPLTSGGSYEQYF. The DNA of the CDR3 is TGTGCCAGCAGCCCTTTGACTAGCGGGGGCTCCTACGAGCAGTACTTC.

The rearrangement links TRBV10-1 to TRBJ2-2; TRBD1 is a possible D gene (5 bases). CDR1 and CDR2 (germline): WNHNN, SYGVQD (reference sequence). Trimming removed 6 bases at V and 1 base at J, with 9 bases between. This CDR3 has 14 residues. CDR3 bases: TGCGCCAGCAGGGAGACAGTGAACACCGGGGAGCTGTTTTTT. Protein: CASRETVNTGELFF.

The sample holds many counts of this clonotype. The DNA for the CDR3 is TGTGCCAGCAGAGCCACAAGAGGCAGGCGACAAGAGACCCAGTACTTC. Residues: CASRATRGRRQETQYF. The genes are TRBV7-8 and TRBJ2-5; D gene unclear. This CDR3 comprises 16 residues. Trimming stripped 6 bases from V and 2 bases from J, with 19 bases between. Germline values: CDR1 SGHVS, CDR2 FQNEAQ.

This clonotype was detected many times. The CDR3 region has the DNA TGTGCCAGTAGGTGGGGAGCCACTGAAGCTTTCTTT. Translation gives CASRWGATEAFF. This chain links TRBV19 with TRBJ1-1; no reliable D call. Trimming stripped 6 bases from V and 4 bases from J, with 9 bases between. CDR3 length: 12 residues. Germline loops: CDR1 LNHDA, CDR2 SQIVND (reference sequence).

There are many counts of this clonotype. This sequence joins TRBV27 and TRBJ2-2, with D perhaps TRBD1 or TRBD2 (5 bases each). V lost 2 bases, J lost 8 bases, and 15 bases lay in between. The CDR3 length is 15 residues. The germline V gene has CDR1 MNHEY and CDR2 SMNVEV (reference sequence). CDR3 DNA: TGTGCCAGCAGTTTAACGGGGCTGAGTGGGGGGGAGCTGTTTTTT. It translates to CASSLTGLSGGELFF.

This clonotype was counted many times. The V gene is TRBV7-2, the J gene TRBJ2-5; D remains unclear. Trimming removed 3 bases at V and 1 base at J, with 6 bases between. The CDR3 covers 13 residues. Germline assignment: CDR1 SGHTA and CDR2 FQGNSA. The CDR3 region is CASSFFGQETQYF. CDR3 coding DNA: TGTGCCAGCAGCTTTTTCGGCCAAGAGACCCAGTACTTC.

In the case of this clonotype: A clone one base away is much larger, so this may be a read error. This chain joins TRBV5-5 and TRBJ2-1; TRBD2 matches at 7 bases. Germline loops: CDR1 SGHKS, CDR2 YYEKEE (reference sequence). The CDR3 has 15 residues. Here the CDR3 reads CASGLEAGPYNEQFF. The CDR3 DNA reads as TGTGCCAGCGGCTTGGAAGCGGGGCCTTACAATGAGCAGTTCTTC.

This clonotype was observed at least ten times. This chain connects TRBV5-1 to TRBJ1-1, with 10 positions matching TRBD1. V was pared by 1 base and J by 8 bases, with 2 bases of the junction left unmatched. Germline values: CDR1 SGHRS, CDR2 YFSETQ. CDR3 length equals 13 residues. The CDR3 nucleotides are TGCGCCAGCAGCTTGCAGGGACAGGGGGAAGCTTTCTTT. Protein: CASSLQGQGEAFF.

Many counts were recorded for this clonotype. This chain joins TRBV11-2 and TRBJ2-7; the match to TRBD1 covers 12 bases. The germline V gene has CDR1 SGHAT and CDR2 FQNNGV. CDR3 size: 16 residues. The V gene end was trimmed by 2 bases and the J gene end by 5 bases; junction bases not matched to a gene: 7. CDR3 loop: CASSLIAGTGGHEQYF. The CDR3 DNA follows: TGTGCCAGCAGCTTAATAGCGGGGACAGGGGGCCACGAGCAGTACTTC.

With respect to this clonotype: A much larger clone differs from this one at a single base, so this may be a read error. The V gene is TRBV3-1, the J gene TRBJ1-4; the D gene is possibly TRBD1 (5 bases). Germline V gene sequence: CDR1 LGHDT, CDR2 YNNKEL (reference sequence). The CDR3 spans 14 residues. CDR3 in amino acids: CALAASGRDEKLFF. The CDR3 DNA sequence: TGTGCTCTCGCCGCTTCAGGGCGGGATGAAAAACTGTTTTTT.

The sample holds many counts of this clonotype. This chain links TRBV9 with TRBJ2-1; TRBD1 might be the D (8 bases). The CDR3 spans 14 residues. V lost 4 bases and J lost 6, with 14 bases in between. Germline CDR1 SGDLS, CDR2 YYNGEE. CDR3 protein: CASSSYRGGNEQFF. The CDR3 coding sequence is TGTGCCAGCAGCTCCTACAGGGGGGGCAATGAGCAGTTCTTC.